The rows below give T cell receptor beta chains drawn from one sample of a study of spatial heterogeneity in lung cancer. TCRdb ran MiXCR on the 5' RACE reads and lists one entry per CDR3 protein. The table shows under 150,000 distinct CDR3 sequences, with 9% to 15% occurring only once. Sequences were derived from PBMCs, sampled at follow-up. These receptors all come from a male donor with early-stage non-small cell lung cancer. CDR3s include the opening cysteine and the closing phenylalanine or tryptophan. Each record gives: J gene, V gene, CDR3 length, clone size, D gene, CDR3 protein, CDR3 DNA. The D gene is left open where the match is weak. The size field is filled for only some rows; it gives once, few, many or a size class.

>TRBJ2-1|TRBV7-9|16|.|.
CASSFIGTSTYNEQFF
TGTGCCAGCAGCTTTATCGGGACAAGTACCTACAATGAGCAGTTCTTC
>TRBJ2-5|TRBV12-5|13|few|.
CASGLVPAETQYF
TGTGCTAGTGGTTTGGTTCCAGCGGAGACCCAGTACTTC
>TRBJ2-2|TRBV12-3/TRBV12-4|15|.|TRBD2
CASNFGTGRAGELFF
TGTGCCAGCAATTTTGGGACGGGGAGGGCCGGGGAGCTGTTTTTT
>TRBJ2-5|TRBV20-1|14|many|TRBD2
CSARGLAGAETQYF
TGCAGTGCTAGGGGACTAGCGGGGGCCGAGACCCAGTACTTC
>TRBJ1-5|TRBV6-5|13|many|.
CATAHGNNQPQHF
TGTGCCACAGCACACGGGAATAATCAGCCCCAGCATTTT
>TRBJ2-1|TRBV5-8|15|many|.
CASSFDIGGPLFQFF
TGTGCCAGCAGCTTTGACATAGGGGGGCCCCTTTTCCAGTTCTTC
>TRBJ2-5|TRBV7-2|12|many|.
CASSPTFETQYF
TGTGCCAGCAGCCCGACATTCGAGACCCAGTACTTC
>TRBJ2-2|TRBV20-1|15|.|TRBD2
CSARDSGGAPGELFF
TGCAGTGCTAGGGATAGCGGGGGGGCCCCCGGGGAGCTGTTTTTT
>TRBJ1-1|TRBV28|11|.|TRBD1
CASSAGQIAFF
TGTGCCAGCAGCGCGGGACAGATCGCTTTCTTT
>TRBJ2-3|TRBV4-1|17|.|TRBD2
CVSSQEATSFSTDTQYF
TGCGTCAGCAGCCAAGAGGCGACTAGCTTCTCCACAGATACGCAGTATTTT
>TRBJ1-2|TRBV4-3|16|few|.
CASSQDMAATNYGYTF
TGCGCCAGCAGCCAAGATATGGCGGCCACTAACTATGGCTACACCTTC
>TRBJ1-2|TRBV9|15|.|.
CASSVELEGKYGYTF
TGTGCCAGCAGCGTAGAGCTCGAGGGGAAGTATGGCTACACCTTC
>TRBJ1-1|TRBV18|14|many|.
CASSPWVLSTEAFF
TGTGCCAGCTCACCTTGGGTCCTGAGCACTGAAGCTTTCTTT
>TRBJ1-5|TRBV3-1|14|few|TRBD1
CASSARQGWQPQHF
TGTGCCAGCAGCGCCCGACAGGGGTGGCAGCCCCAGCATTTT
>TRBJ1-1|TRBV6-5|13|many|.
CASTRGGGTEAFF
TGTGCCAGCACGCGGGGGGGAGGCACTGAAGCTTTCTTT
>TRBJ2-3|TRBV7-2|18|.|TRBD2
CASRSLEASGGRTDTQYF
TGTGCCAGCAGGTCCTTGGAGGCTAGCGGGGGCCGCACAGATACGCAGTATTTT
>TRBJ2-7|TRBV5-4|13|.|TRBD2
CASSPTSEGEQYF
TGTGCCAGCAGCCCGACTAGCGAGGGCGAGCAGTACTTC
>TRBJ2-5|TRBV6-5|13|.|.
CASSPRERETQYF
TGTGCCAGCAGCCCCAGAGAAAGGGAGACCCAGTACTTC
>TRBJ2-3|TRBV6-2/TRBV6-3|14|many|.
CASRIQEATDTQYF
TGTGCCAGCAGGATACAGGAGGCCACAGATACGCAGTATTTT
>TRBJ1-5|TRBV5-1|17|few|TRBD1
CASSLTGGSSPGEPQHF
TGCGCCAGCAGCTTAACAGGGGGCTCGAGTCCGGGGGAGCCCCAGCATTTT
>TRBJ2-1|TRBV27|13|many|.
CASSLGRTNEQFF
TGTGCCAGCAGTTTAGGACGGACCAATGAGCAGTTCTTC
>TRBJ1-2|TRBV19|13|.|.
CASNDSPILGYTF
TGTGCCAGTAACGACAGCCCGATCCTCGGCTACACCTTC
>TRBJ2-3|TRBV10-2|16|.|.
CASSDGTSNRELTQYF
TGCGCCAGCAGTGATGGGACTTCAAACAGGGAACTAACGCAGTATTTT
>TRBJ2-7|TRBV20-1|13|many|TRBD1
CSARDRGLDEQYF
TGCAGTGCTCGGGACAGGGGGCTGGATGAGCAGTACTTC
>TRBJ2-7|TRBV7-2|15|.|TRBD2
CASSLYRGGLDEQYF
TGTGCCAGCAGCTTATATCGGGGGGGCCTTGACGAGCAGTACTTC
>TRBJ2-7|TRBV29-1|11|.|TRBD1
CSVRTGGEQYF
TGCAGCGTTAGGACAGGCGGGGAGCAGTACTTC
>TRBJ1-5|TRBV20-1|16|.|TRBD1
CSARTLGTGEYQPQHF
TGCAGTGCTAGAACTCTCGGGACAGGGGAGTATCAGCCCCAGCATTTT
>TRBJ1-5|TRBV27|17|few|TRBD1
CASSLSSGGVINQPQHF
TGTGCCAGCAGTTTATCGTCAGGGGGAGTTATCAATCAGCCCCAGCATTTT
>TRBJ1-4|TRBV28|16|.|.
CASSRAGHTTNEKLFF
TGTGCCAGCAGTCGAGCGGGACATACAACTAATGAAAAACTGTTTTTT
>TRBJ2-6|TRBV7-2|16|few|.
CASSPPGISGANVLTF
TGTGCCAGCAGCCCCCCCGGGATCTCTGGGGCCAACGTCCTGACTTTC
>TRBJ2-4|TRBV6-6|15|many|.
CASSYSPGGEGIQYF
TGTGCCAGCAGTTACTCTCCAGGGGGGGAAGGCATTCAGTACTTC
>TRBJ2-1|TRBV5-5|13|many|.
CASSLGGKSEQFF
TGTGCCAGCAGCTTGGGGGGGAAGAGTGAGCAGTTCTTC
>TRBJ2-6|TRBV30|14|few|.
CAWTWTGGANVLTF
TGTGCCTGGACCTGGACCGGTGGGGCCAACGTCCTGACTTTC
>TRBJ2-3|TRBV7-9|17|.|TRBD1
CASRPQDRNGVTDTQYF
TGTGCCAGCAGACCCCAGGACAGGAACGGGGTCACAGATACGCAGTATTTT
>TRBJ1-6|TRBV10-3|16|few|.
CAISEGVYTYNSPLHF
TGTGCCATCAGTGAAGGGGTATACACCTATAATTCACCCCTCCACTTT
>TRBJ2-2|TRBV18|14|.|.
CASSPRQYTGELFF
TGTGCCAGCTCACCGCGTCAGTACACCGGGGAGCTGTTTTTT
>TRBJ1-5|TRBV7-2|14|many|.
CASSFNMGEQPQHF
TGTGCCAGCAGCTTCAACATGGGGGAGCAGCCCCAGCATTTT
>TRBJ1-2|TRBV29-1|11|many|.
CSVERGFGYTF
TGCAGCGTTGAAAGGGGGTTTGGCTACACCTTC
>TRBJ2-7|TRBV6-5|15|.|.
CASSSLGTPAYEQYF
TGTGCCAGCAGTTCCCTAGGGACACCTGCCTACGAGCAGTACTTC
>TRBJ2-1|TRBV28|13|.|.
CASSLTSYNEQFF
TGTGCCAGCAGTTTGACTTCCTACAATGAGCAGTTCTTC
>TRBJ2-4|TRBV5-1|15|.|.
CASSLASGSKNIQYF
TGCGCCAGCAGCTTGGCATCGGGGTCCAAAAACATTCAGTACTTC
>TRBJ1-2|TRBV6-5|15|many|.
CASSYRETGPYGYTF
TGTGCCAGCAGTTACAGGGAGACAGGACCATATGGCTACACCTTC
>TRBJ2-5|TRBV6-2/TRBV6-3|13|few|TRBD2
CASRTSGQETQYF
TGTGCCAGCAGAACTAGCGGCCAAGAGACCCAGTACTTC
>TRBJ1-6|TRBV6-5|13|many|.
CASSEVQGSPLHF
TGTGCCAGCAGCGAAGTCCAGGGATCACCCCTCCACTTT
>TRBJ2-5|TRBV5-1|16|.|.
CASSLAYVTGQETQYF
TGCGCCAGCAGCTTGGCCTATGTAACAGGCCAAGAGACCCAGTACTTC
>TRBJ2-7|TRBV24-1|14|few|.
CATSDQWQPYEQYF
TGTGCCACCAGTGATCAGTGGCAGCCCTACGAGCAGTACTTC
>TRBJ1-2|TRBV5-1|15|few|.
CASSLAPTIGTRYTF
TGCGCCAGCAGCTTGGCCCCGACTATAGGTACTCGGTACACCTTC
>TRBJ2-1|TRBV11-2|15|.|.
CASSLGRGPYNEQFF
TGTGCCAGCAGCTTAGGGCGGGGTCCTTACAATGAGCAGTTCTTC
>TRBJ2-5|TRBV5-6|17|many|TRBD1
CASSWKGQGAGVETQYF
TGTGCCAGCAGCTGGAAGGGACAGGGGGCTGGAGTAGAGACCCAGTACTTC
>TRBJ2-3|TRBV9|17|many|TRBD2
CASKGGGGPQVPDTQYF
TGTGCCAGCAAAGGCGGCGGGGGGCCCCAAGTCCCAGATACGCAGTATTTT
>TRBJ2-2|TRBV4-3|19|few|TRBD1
CASSRRDRGLYRDTGELFF
TGCGCCAGCAGCCGCCGGGACAGGGGACTCTACCGCGACACCGGGGAGCTGTTTTTT
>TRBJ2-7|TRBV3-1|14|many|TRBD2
CASSHAGGPERQYF
TGTGCCAGCAGCCATGCGGGGGGCCCCGAAAGACAGTACTTC
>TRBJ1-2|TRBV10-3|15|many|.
CAISENPGAGYGYTF
TGTGCCATCAGTGAAAATCCAGGGGCTGGCTATGGCTACACCTTC
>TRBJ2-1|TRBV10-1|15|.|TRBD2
CASSEGLAGYNEQFF
TGCGCCAGCAGCGAGGGACTAGCGGGGTACAATGAGCAGTTCTTC